Following are 24 T cell receptor beta chains from one sample sequenced in a study of T cells in Graves' hyperthyroidism and ophthalmopathy. Regions amplified from RNA transcripts were the TCR beta CDR3 regions. In the first-round RT-PCR of the TCR CDR3, the HTBI primer set was used. TCRdb reprocessed the multiplex PCR reads via MiXCR and lists one record per CDR3 protein. The repertoire holds approximately 400,000 distinct CDR3 sequences, with about 18% as singletons. Material for sequencing was blood. These receptors came from a woman younger than 35 with Graves' hyperthyroidism.

This clonotype came up many times. The chain recombines TRBV6-1 with TRBJ2-4, with 7 positions matching TRBD1. Germline CDR1 is MNHNS and CDR2 is SASEGT. The CDR3 runs 12 residues. V was pared by 5 bases and J by 6 bases, with 1 base of the junction left unmatched. CDR3 in amino acids: CASSRQGNIQYF. The CDR3 coding sequence is TGTGCCAGCAGTCGACAGGGAAACATTCAGTACTTC.

This clonotype was detected ten times or more. J is TRBJ2-7 and V is TRBV20-1; 7 bases fit TRBD2. The CDR3 totals 15 residues. Germline CDR1 DFQATT, CDR2 SNEGSKA (reference sequence). Trimming removed 0 bases from V and 0 bases from J; junction bases left unmatched: 5. Written as DNA, the CDR3 is TGCAGTGCTAGAGATGGACTAGGGAACTCCTACGAGCAGTACTTC. This translates into CSARDGLGNSYEQYF.

Ten or more counts support this clonotype. The J gene is TRBJ2-7, the V gene TRBV28; TRBD2 matches 7 bases. CDR1 is MDHEN, CDR2 SYDVKM, per germline. The CDR3 covers 14 residues. J was trimmed by 2 bases and V by 7 bases; bases with no gene match: 8. The CDR3 region is CASTLGGVTYEQYF. The CDR3 nucleotides are TGTGCCAGCACCCTGGGGGGGGTAACCTACGAGCAGTACTTC.

A few counts support this clonotype. The genes are TRBV6-2 or TRBV6-3 and TRBJ2-7, with D perhaps being TRBD1 or TRBD2 (5 bases each). The CDR3 spans 15 residues. The germline CDR1 and CDR2 sequences are MNHEY and SVGEGT. The ends were cut back, 5 bases at V and 2 bases at J, with 16 bases in the middle. The CDR3 DNA sequence: TGTGCCAGCAGTGACCGGGGACGGAACCCCTACGAGCAGTACTTC. Encoded protein: CASSDRGRNPYEQYF.

This clonotype appeared many times. This chain connects TRBV5-4 to TRBJ2-7; a possible D gene is TRBD1 (6 bases). Deletions cut 0 bases from V and 3 bases from J, with 13 bases between. In germline, CDR1 is SGHNT, CDR2 YYREEE (reference sequence). This CDR3 contains 15 residues. The chain's CDR3 is CASSLAGTFYYEQYF. CDR3 nucleotides: TGTGCCAGCAGCTTGGCGGGGACATTCTACTACGAGCAGTACTTC.

The chain links TRBV6-1 to TRBJ1-2; the D gene is possibly TRBD1 (6 bases). V was shortened by 6 bases and J by 7 bases, with 15 bases between the two germline ends. Germline CDR1 MNHNS, CDR2 SASEGT. The CDR3 has 13 residues. The CDR3 region has the DNA TGTGCCAGCAGAGTTCACAGGGAGGCTGGCTACACCTTC. This translates into CASRVHREAGYTF.

This clonotype was found many times. The chain links TRBV3-1 to TRBJ2-7, with 10 bases lining up with TRBD2. There are 15 residues in the CDR3. CDR1 is LGHDT and CDR2 is YNNKEL in the germline V gene (reference sequence). V lost 3 bases, J lost 2 bases, and 4 bases stayed unmatched. CDR3 protein: CASSHQRGGAYEQYF. CDR3 sequence (DNA): TGTGCCAGCAGCCACCAGCGGGGGGGGGCCTACGAGCAGTACTTC.

This clonotype came up many times. The V and J genes are TRBV9 and TRBJ1-1; D is perhaps TRBD1 (5 bases). The germline gives CDR1 SGDLS, CDR2 YYNGEE. CDR3 size: 13 residues. The V gene lost 4 bases and the J gene lost 8 bases, with 15 bases spanning the gap. The CDR3 spells CASSRGGDGEAFF. The CDR3 nucleotides are TGTGCCAGCAGCAGGGGAGGAGACGGGGAAGCTTTCTTT.

Ten or more counts support this clonotype. The chain couples TRBV30 to TRBJ1-3, with D possibly being TRBD1 (5 bases). This CDR3 region has 14 residues. Trimming took 3 bases from V and 6 from J, leaving 15 bases between them. In germline, CDR1 is GTSNPN, CDR2 SVGIG (reference sequence). CDR3 loop: CAWSHKRGPNTIYF. The CDR3 DNA sequence: TGTGCCTGGAGCCATAAGCGGGGCCCAAACACCATATATTTT.

This clonotype was observed at least ten times. V and J are TRBV5-1 and TRBJ1-3, with TRBD1 matching 8 bases. CDR3 length: 16 residues. Germline trimming cut 4 bases from V and 0 bases from J; bases unmatched to any gene: 6. Germline V CDR1 and CDR2: SGHRS, YFSETQ. The CDR3 protein is CASSAWTGFSGNTIYF. The CDR3 bases are TGCGCCAGCAGCGCGTGGACAGGGTTCTCTGGAAACACCATATATTTT. Together with reference TRBV5-1 and TRBJ1-3, the CDR3 gives the full variable domain: KAGVTQTPRYLIKTRGQQVTLSCSPISGHRSVSWYQQTPGQGLQFLFEYFSETQRNKGNFPGRFSGRQFSNSRSEMNVSTLELGDSALYLCASSAWTGFSGNTIYFGEGSWLTVV.

This clonotype was seen at least ten times. This sequence joins TRBV20-1 and TRBJ1-1; no definite D call. The CDR3 covers 13 residues. CDR1 and CDR2 (germline): DFQATT, SNEGSKA (reference sequence). V was trimmed by 3 bases and J by 2 bases, leaving 10 bases between them. The CDR3 loop reads CSASQTDNTEAFF. DNA for the CDR3: TGCAGTGCTAGTCAAACAGATAACACTGAAGCTTTCTTT.

In its sample, this clonotype was seen many times. The chain links TRBV19 to TRBJ1-2; D is perhaps TRBD1 (6 bases). The CDR3 runs to 14 residues. The V end lost 4 bases, the J end lost 4 bases, and 13 bases lay between the germline ends. In germline, CDR1 is LNHDA, CDR2 SQIVND (reference sequence). For the CDR3, the DNA is TGTGCCAGTAGTAGGCAGGGGACTCTCTATGGCTACACCTTC. Translation: CASSRQGTLYGYTF. The whole variable domain, filled in from reference TRBV19 and TRBJ1-2, reads DGGITQSPKYLFRKEGQNVTLSCEQNLNHDAMYWYRQDPGQGLRLIYYSQIVNDFQKGDIAEGYSVSREKKESFPLTVTSAQKNPTAFYLCASSRQGTLYGYTFGSGTRLTVV.

This clonotype appeared many times. The chain links TRBV6-2 or TRBV6-3 to TRBJ2-7; no clear D gene. The germline V gene encodes CDR1 MNHEY and CDR2 SVGEGT. With 6 bases removed from V and 3 bases from J, the gap between germline ends came to 21 bases. This CDR3 has 16 residues. CDR3 in DNA: TGTGCCAGCAGCTCCCTGGAGAGCTATGTCAACTACGAGCAGTACTTC. This translates into CASSSLESYVNYEQYF.

This clonotype showed up many times. The chain combines TRBV28 with TRBJ1-3, with D uncertain. V was clipped by 3 bases and J by 7 bases, with 13 bases between them. Germline V CDR1 and CDR2: MDHEN, SYDVKM. The length of the CDR3 is 14 residues. The CDR3 DNA reads as TGTGCCAGCAGTTTGGCTGAGGGAAGTAACACCATATATTTT. Translation: CASSLAEGSNTIYF.

This clonotype was seen ten or more times. The rearrangement uses TRBV13 and TRBJ2-7; D is undetermined. CDR1 is PRHDT, CDR2 FYEKMQ, per germline (reference sequence). The CDR3 is 14 residues long. Trimming took 3 bases from V and 2 from J, leaving 11 bases between them. DNA for the CDR3: TGTGCCAGCAGCTTGGCTCGAGTTCCCTACGAGCAGTACTTC. It specifies CASSLARVPYEQYF.

This clonotype was seen at least ten times. The chain recombines TRBV14 with TRBJ2-6; D unclear. CDR1 SGHDN and CDR2 FVKESK come from the germline V gene. Trimming stripped 4 bases from V and 0 bases from J, with 7 bases between. The CDR3 is 15 amino acids. Here the CDR3 reads CASSLYPSGANVLTF. Written as DNA, the CDR3 is TGTGCCAGCAGCCTCTACCCCTCTGGGGCCAACGTCCTGACTTTC. The variable domain in full, completed from reference TRBV14 and TRBJ2-6, reads EAGVTQFPSHSVIEKGQTVTLRCDPISGHDNLYWYRRVMGKEIKFLLHFVKESKQDESGMPNNRFLAERTGGTYSTLKVQPAELEDSGVYFCASSLYPSGANVLTFGAGSRLTVL.

The rearrangement joins TRBV5-1 to TRBJ2-2, with no clear D. Germline V lookup: CDR1 SGHRS, CDR2 YFSETQ. This CDR3 is 16 amino acids long. V shed 4 bases and J shed 4 bases, with 17 bases lying between them. The CDR3 sequence: CASSPSAVSGTGELFF. The CDR3 DNA is TGCGCCAGCAGCCCCTCGGCGGTCAGTGGCACCGGGGAGCTGTTTTTT.

With respect to this clonotype: A clone one base away is much larger, so this may be a read error. This CDR3 reads CASSPPRGLSTDAFF. The DNA for the CDR3 is TGTGCCAGCTCACCACCGCGGGGGCTGAGCACTGATGCTTTCTTT. The genes are TRBV18 and TRBJ1-1, with a weak D call TRBD1 (6 bases). The CDR3 is 15 residues long. The germline gives CDR1 KGHSH, CDR2 LQKENI.

This chain joins TRBV12-3 or TRBV12-4 and TRBJ2-2; TRBD2 agrees at 10 bases. This CDR3 has 18 amino acids. J lost 5 bases, V lost 4 bases, and 13 bases had no gene match. The CDR3 spells CASSSLPFSGRSTGELFF. The DNA for the CDR3 is TGTGCCAGCAGTTCGCTACCATTTAGCGGGAGGTCGACCGGGGAGCTGTTTTTT.

The V and J genes are TRBV2 and TRBJ1-2, with no clear D. The V gene lost 1 base and the J gene lost 14 bases, with 14 bases spanning the gap. Germline V gives CDR1 SNHLY, CDR2 FYNNEI. This CDR3 region has 12 residues. CDR3 in DNA: TGTGCCAGCAGTGAAGGGACTTTCCGTTCGACCTTC. Translating gives CASSEGTFRSTF. Looking up the rest from reference TRBV2 and TRBJ1-2 gives the full variable domain: EPEVTQTPSHQVTQMGQEVILRCVPISNHLYFYWYRQILGQKVEFLVSFYNNEISEKSEIFDDQFSVERPDGSNFTLKIRSTKLEDSAMYFCASSEGTFRSTFGSGTRLTVV.

This clonotype was observed at least ten times. The V gene is TRBV6-2 or TRBV6-3, the J gene TRBJ1-5; TRBD1 is a possible D gene (6 bases). Germline V lookup: CDR1 MNHEY, CDR2 SVGEGT. The length of the CDR3 is 16 residues. Trimming took 1 base from V and 0 from J, leaving 10 bases between them. The CDR3 loop reads CASSYLGHYSNQPQHF. The DNA for the CDR3 is TGTGCCAGCAGTTACTTGGGACACTATAGCAATCAGCCCCAGCATTTT.

CDR3 residues: CASSYRDHTYEQYF. DNA of the CDR3: TGTGCCAGCAGTTACCGGGACCACACCTACGAGCAGTACTTC. V and J are TRBV6-5 and TRBJ2-7; D might be TRBD1 or TRBD2, each matching 5 bases. The CDR3 extends over 14 amino acids. Trimming pared 2 bases from V and 2 bases from J, leaving 10 bases between. Germline assignment: CDR1 MNHEY and CDR2 SVGAGI.

A few counts support this clonotype. This chain's CDR3 is CASGLGLAGGRETQYF. DNA for the CDR3: TGTGCTAGTGGTCTGGGACTAGCGGGGGGCCGAGAGACCCAGTACTTC. This chain connects TRBV12-5 to TRBJ2-5; 15 nucleotides line up with TRBD2. The CDR3 consists of 16 residues. Per the germline V gene, CDR1 is LGHNT and CDR2 is FRNRAP. The V and J ends lost 5 bases and 4 bases, in that order; junction bases with no gene match: 5.

The chain joins TRBV6-2 or TRBV6-3 to TRBJ1-5; D may be TRBD1 (5 bases). V lost 6 bases to trimming and J lost 7 bases, with 16 bases between them. Germline CDR1 reads MNHEY; CDR2 reads SVGEGT. CDR3 length: 14 residues. The CDR3 is CASSPAGGTQPQHF. The CDR3 bases are TGTGCCAGCAGCCCCGCGGGGGGAACGCAGCCCCAGCATTTT.